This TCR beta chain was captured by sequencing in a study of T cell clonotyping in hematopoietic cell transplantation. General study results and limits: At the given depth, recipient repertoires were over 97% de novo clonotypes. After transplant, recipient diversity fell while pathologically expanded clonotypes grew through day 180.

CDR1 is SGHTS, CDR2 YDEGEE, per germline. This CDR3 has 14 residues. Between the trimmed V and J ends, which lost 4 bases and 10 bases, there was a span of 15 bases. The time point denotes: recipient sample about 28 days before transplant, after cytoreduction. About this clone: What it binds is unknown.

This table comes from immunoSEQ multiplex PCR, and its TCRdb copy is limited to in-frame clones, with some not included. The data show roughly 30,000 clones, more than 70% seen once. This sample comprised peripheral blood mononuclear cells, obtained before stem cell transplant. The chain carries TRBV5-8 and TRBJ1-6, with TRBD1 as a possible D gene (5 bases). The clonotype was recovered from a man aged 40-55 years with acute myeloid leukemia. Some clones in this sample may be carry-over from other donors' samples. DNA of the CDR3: TGTGCCAGCAGCAGGCAGGGCGTCGGCTCACCCCTCCACTTT. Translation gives CASSRQGVGSPLHF.